Included here is one T cell receptor beta chain sequence, with context. This sample was included in a study of blood T cells in healthy people across ages. Through a sample-barcoded 5' primer and a J-beta primer mix, a second PCR was run for roughly 6 to 11 cycles. TCRdb re-derived calls from the 5' RACE reads in MiXCR, one entry per CDR3 protein. The profile shows 980,000 or so distinct CDR3 sequences, about 44% of them singletons. Germline assignment: CDR1 DFQATT and CDR2 SNEGSKA (reference sequence). CDR3 length equals 15 residues. The J segment lost 6 bases and the V segment lost 5 bases, leaving 14 bases of the junction unmatched.

The chain employs TRBV20-1 and TRBJ2-5; TRBD2 matches at 8 bases. Sequenced sample: blood. The receptor comes from a man in his thirties or forties in good health. The CDR3 loop is CSAAIAGPGTQTQYF. Written as DNA, the CDR3 is TGCAGTGCTGCGATAGCGGGGCCCGGAACACAGACCCAGTACTTC.